These T cell receptor beta chains were read from a single sample in a study of blood T cell repertoires in COVID-19. Method: immunoSEQ multiplex PCR; TCRdb's copy keeps in-frame clones and lacks some. The sample has approximately 170,000 clones; 70% to 90% are singletons. The sample was peripheral blood. These receptors were taken from a man between 25 and 39 years old with acute or convalescent COVID-19. Each CDR3 is given with its conserved first and last residue. The D gene is left open where the match is weak. Size tells how often a clone was seen (once, few, many) or the class of an expanded clone, and some rows leave it out.

v_call	j_call	d_call	clone_size	cdr3_aa	cdr3_nt
TRBV28	TRBJ1-5	.	few	CASFLGGNQPQHF	TGTGCCAGTTTTTTAGGAGGCAATCAGCCCCAGCATTTT
TRBV6-5	TRBJ2-3	.	.	CASRRQPRTDTQYF	TGTGCCAGCAGAAGACAGCCAAGGACAGATACGCAGTATTTT
TRBV5-4	TRBJ2-1	.	.	CASSLEQLHNEQFF	TGTGCCAGCAGCTTGGAACAGTTGCACAATGAGCAGTTCTTC
TRBV30	TRBJ2-7	.	.	CAWRRWGIVDEQYF	TGTGCCTGGAGGAGATGGGGCATAGTCGACGAGCAGTACTTC
TRBV30	TRBJ1-1	.	.	CAWSVLQAMNTEAFF	TGTGCCTGGAGTGTACTACAGGCCATGAACACTGAAGCTTTCTTT
TRBV7-8	TRBJ2-3	.	.	CASSFSVPYTDTQYF	TGTGCCAGCAGCTTCTCGGTCCCCTACACAGATACGCAGTATTTT
TRBV7-8	TRBJ1-5	.	.	CASSLGDTVFPQHF	TGTGCCAGCAGCTTAGGGGACACTGTTTTTCCCCAGCATTTT
TRBV7-9	TRBJ2-5	.	.	CASSPLPGLGTQYF	TGTGCCAGCAGCCCCCTCCCGGGTCTTGGGACCCAGTACTTC
TRBV6-5	TRBJ1-1	TRBD1	.	CASSYSRQGNTEAFF	TGTGCCAGCAGTTACTCTAGACAGGGGAACACTGAAGCTTTCTTT
TRBV4-2	TRBJ1-1	.	.	CASKTGRNTEAFF	TGTGCCAGCAAGACAGGTCGGAACACTGAAGCTTTCTTT
TRBV3-1/TRBV3-2	TRBJ1-3	TRBD1	.	CASSQDRTGAGNTIYF	TGTGCCAGCAGCCAAGATCGAACAGGGGCTGGAAACACCATATATTTT
TRBV2	TRBJ2-3	.	few	CASSLWRGDQSDTQYF	TGTGCCAGCAGTCTATGGCGGGGAGATCAATCAGATACGCAGTATTTT
TRBV5-8	TRBJ1-5	.	few	CASSSPEILAFRNQPQHF	TGTGCCAGCAGCTCCCCAGAAATACTAGCGTTCCGCAATCAGCCCCAGCATTTT
TRBV4-1	TRBJ2-7	TRBD2	.	CASSQPQRGSYEQYF	TGCGCCAGCAGCCAACCTCAGCGGGGCTCCTACGAGCAGTACTTC
TRBV6-5	TRBJ2-7	TRBD1	.	CASSWTGTGVYEQYF	TGTGCCAGCAGTTGGACCGGGACAGGGGTCTACGAGCAGTACTTC
TRBV6-5	TRBJ1-1	.	.	CASSYSNSGPEAFF	TGTGCCAGCAGTTACTCGAACAGTGGCCCTGAAGCTTTCTTT
TRBV28	TRBJ2-1	.	.	CASSLPGSNNEQFF	TGTGCCAGCAGTTTACCCGGTTCTAACAATGAGCAGTTCTTC
TRBV9	TRBJ2-3	TRBD2	once	CASSRLAGELTDTQYF	TGTGCCAGCAGCAGACTAGCGGGAGAGCTGACAGATACGCAGTATTTT
TRBV4-1	TRBJ2-2	.	once	CASSQEGHSFGELFF	TGCGCCAGCAGCCAAGAGGGACATTCTTTCGGGGAGCTGTTTTTT
TRBV30	TRBJ1-6	.	few	CAWAGSYNSPLHF	TGTGCCTGGGCAGGCTCCTATAATTCACCCCTCCACTTT
TRBV6-5	TRBJ2-4	TRBD1	.	CASSYSQGAFENIQYF	TGTGCCAGCAGTTACTCTCAGGGGGCGTTCGAAAACATTCAGTACTTC
TRBV30	TRBJ2-7	.	.	CAWRDTAYEQYF	TGTGCCTGGAGGGACACCGCCTACGAGCAGTACTTC
TRBV5-6	TRBJ1-2	TRBD1	.	CASSYGAGQGVYGYTF	TGTGCCAGCAGCTACGGGGCGGGACAGGGGGTATATGGCTACACCTTC
TRBV2	TRBJ1-2	.	.	CASTKDKIYYGYTF	TGTGCCAGCACCAAAGACAAGATATACTATGGCTACACCTTC
TRBV5-5	TRBJ1-6	.	.	CASSLGGGDNSPLHF	TGTGCCAGCAGCTTGGGGGGAGGTGACAATTCACCCCTCCACTTT
TRBV3-1/TRBV3-2	TRBJ2-5	.	.	CASGLNGETQYF	TGTGCCAGCGGGCTTAACGGCGAGACCCAGTACTTC